These 8 T cell receptor beta chains originate from one sample sequenced in a study of T-cell reconstitution after alpha-beta-depleted transplantation in children. Unique molecular identifiers were incorporated when the TCRbeta library was constructed. One entry per CDR3 protein, called by TCRdb with MiXCR from the PCR reads. The repertoire holds 750,000 to 950,000 distinct CDR3 sequences, around 17% seen once, with just under 5% in the top ten. Sequences were derived from PBMCs, mostly from graft donor cells, sampled 360 days after TCRalphabeta/CD19-depleted stem cell transplant. The receptors were gathered from a male patient younger than 18 who had a stem cell transplant for acute lymphoblastic leukemia, so the T cells may come from the graft donor.

The chain employs TRBV18 and TRBJ1-4; 8 bases are a match to TRBD1. V was pared by 3 bases and J by 10 bases, with 7 bases of the junction left unmatched. Germline lookup yields CDR1 KGHSH and CDR2 LQKENI. CDR3 length equals 14 residues. CDR3 residues: CASSPKDRDGKLFF. CDR3 nucleotides: TGTGCCAGCTCACCTAAGGACAGGGACGGAAAACTGTTTTTT.

The sample holds a few counts of this clonotype. CDR3 region: CASSFGTAAGEAFF. As DNA, the CDR3 is TGTGCCAGCAGTTTTGGGACGGCCGCTGGTGAAGCTTTCTTT. This chain joins TRBV12-3 or TRBV12-4 and TRBJ1-1; TRBD1 might be the D (5 bases). The V end lost 3 bases, the J end lost 7 bases, and 15 bases lay between the germline ends. The CDR3 runs to 14 residues.

The chain recombines TRBV7-9 with TRBJ2-1; 11 nucleotides align to TRBD2. V shed 2 bases and J 10 bases; nucleotides not matched to a gene: 7. The germline V gene encodes CDR1 SEHNR and CDR2 FQNEAQ (reference sequence). The CDR3 extends over 15 amino acids. CDR3 loop: CASSLKLAGDGEQFF. CDR3 in DNA: TGTGCCAGCAGCTTAAAACTAGCGGGAGACGGCGAGCAGTTCTTC.

This sequence joins TRBV24-1 and TRBJ2-2; a weak D match, TRBD2 (5 bases). Germline V CDR1 and CDR2: KGHDR, SFDVKD. CDR3 length: 15 amino acids. Trimming took off 1 base at V and 4 bases at J, with 9 bases between the two ends. This CDR3 reads CATSDLRAGTGELFF. DNA of the CDR3: TGTGCCACCAGTGATTTAAGGGCGGGCACCGGGGAGCTGTTTTTT.

The table lists this clonotype with many counts. The chain employs TRBV27 and TRBJ2-1; 8 nucleotides match TRBD2. The length of the CDR3 is 14 residues. V trimming: 3 bases; J trimming: 9 bases; junction bases outside the gene matches: 7. Germline V gene lookup returns CDR1 MNHEY and CDR2 SMNVEV (reference sequence). The CDR3 reads CASSLGTRGLEQFF. Written as DNA, the CDR3 is TGTGCCAGCAGTTTGGGGACTAGAGGCCTTGAGCAGTTCTTC.

This clonotype has only a few counts. The rearrangement links TRBV25-1 to TRBJ2-7, with 7 bases matching TRBD1. The CDR3 length is 14 residues. With V trimmed by 5 bases and J by 0 bases, 4 bases remained unmatched. Germline CDR1 MGHDK, CDR2 SYGVNS. The CDR3 sequence: CASSKTGFSYEQYF. Written as DNA, the CDR3 is TGTGCCAGCAGTAAGACAGGGTTCTCCTACGAGCAGTACTTC.

In this sample, this clonotype turned up many times. The chain carries TRBV10-3 and TRBJ2-3, with 7 bases lining up with TRBD2. CDR3 size: 16 residues. From germline, CDR1 is ENHRY and CDR2 SYGVKD. The junction had 6 bases not matched to a gene; V was cut back by 0 bases and J by 3 bases. As DNA, the CDR3 is TGTGCCATCAGTGAGTCGATTGGCGGGAGTACAGATACGCAGTATTTT. Protein: CAISESIGGSTDTQYF.

The chain joins TRBV14 to TRBJ2-7; tentative D call: TRBD1 (6 bases). The length of the CDR3 is 15 residues. Germline CDR1 is SGHDN and CDR2 is FVKESK. The germline V and J ends were trimmed by 4 bases and 0 bases, with 13 bases remaining between them. CDR3 in DNA: TGTGCCAGCAGCCGAAACAGGGAGAGCTCCTACGAGCAGTACTTC. This encodes CASSRNRESSYEQYF. The variable domain in full, completed from reference TRBV14 and TRBJ2-7, reads EAGVTQFPSHSVIEKGQTVTLRCDPISGHDNLYWYRRVMGKEIKFLLHFVKESKQDESGMPNNRFLAERTGGTYSTLKVQPAELEDSGVYFCASSRNRESSYEQYFGPGTRLTVT.